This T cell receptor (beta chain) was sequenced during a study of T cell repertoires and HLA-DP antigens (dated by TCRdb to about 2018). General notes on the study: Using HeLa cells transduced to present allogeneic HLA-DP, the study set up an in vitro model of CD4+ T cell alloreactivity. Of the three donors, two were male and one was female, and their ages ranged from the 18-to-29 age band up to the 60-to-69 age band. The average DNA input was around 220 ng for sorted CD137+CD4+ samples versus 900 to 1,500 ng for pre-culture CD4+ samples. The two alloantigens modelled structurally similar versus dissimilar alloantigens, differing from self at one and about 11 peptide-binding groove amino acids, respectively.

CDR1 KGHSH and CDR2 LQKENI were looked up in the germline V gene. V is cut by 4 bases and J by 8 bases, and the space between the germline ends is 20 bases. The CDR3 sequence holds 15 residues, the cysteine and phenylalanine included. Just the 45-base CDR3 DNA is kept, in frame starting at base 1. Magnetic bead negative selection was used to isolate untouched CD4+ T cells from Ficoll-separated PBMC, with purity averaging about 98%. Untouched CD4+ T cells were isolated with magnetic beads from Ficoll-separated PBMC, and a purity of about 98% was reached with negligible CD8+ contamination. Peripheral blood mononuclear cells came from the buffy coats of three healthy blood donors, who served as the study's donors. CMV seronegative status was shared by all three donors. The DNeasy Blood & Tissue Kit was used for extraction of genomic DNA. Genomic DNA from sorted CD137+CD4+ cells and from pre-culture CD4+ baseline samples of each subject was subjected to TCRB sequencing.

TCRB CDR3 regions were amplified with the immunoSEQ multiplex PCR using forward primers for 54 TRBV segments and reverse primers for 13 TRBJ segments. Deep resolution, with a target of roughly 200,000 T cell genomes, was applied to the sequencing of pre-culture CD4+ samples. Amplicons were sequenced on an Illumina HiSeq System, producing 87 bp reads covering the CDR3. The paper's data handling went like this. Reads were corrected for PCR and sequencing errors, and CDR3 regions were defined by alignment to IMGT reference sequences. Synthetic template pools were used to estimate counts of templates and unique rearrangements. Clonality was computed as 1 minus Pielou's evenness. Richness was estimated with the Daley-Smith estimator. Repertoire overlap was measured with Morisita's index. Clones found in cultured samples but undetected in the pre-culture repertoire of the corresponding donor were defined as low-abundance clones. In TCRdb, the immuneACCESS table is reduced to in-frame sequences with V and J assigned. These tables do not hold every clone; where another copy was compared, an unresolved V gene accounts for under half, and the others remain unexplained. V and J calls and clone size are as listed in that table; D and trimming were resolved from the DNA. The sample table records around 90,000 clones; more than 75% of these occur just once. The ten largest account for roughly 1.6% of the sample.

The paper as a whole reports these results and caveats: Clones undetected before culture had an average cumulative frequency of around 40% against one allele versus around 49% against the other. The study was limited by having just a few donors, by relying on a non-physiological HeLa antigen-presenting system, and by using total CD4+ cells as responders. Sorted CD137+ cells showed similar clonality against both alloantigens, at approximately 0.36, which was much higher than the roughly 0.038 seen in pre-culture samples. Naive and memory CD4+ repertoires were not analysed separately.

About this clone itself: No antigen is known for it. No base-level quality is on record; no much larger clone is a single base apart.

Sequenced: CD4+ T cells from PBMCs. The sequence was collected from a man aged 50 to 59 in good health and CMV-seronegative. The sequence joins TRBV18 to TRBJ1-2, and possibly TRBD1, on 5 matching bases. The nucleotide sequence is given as TGTGCCAGCTCACACCGGCTAGGGCAGGGCGACGGCTACACCTTC. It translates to CASSHRLGQGDGYTF.